The clone carrying this T cell receptor beta chain has at least ten counts. The antigen remains unidentified. Germline V gene sequence: CDR1 LGHDT, CDR2 YNNKEL (reference sequence). The CDR3 is 12 amino acids. V was pared by 1 base and J by 9 bases, with 7 bases between. The data originate from a study of response to subunit inactivated influenza vaccine. Study conclusions and caveats: New T cells are recruited in small numbers by each seasonal influenza vaccination, according to the authors' suggestion.

TCRdb ran MiXCR on the RT-PCR reads and lists one entry per CDR3 protein. The sample includes approximately 570,000 distinct CDR3 sequences, approximately 7.1% of them seen just once. This clonotype was sampled from a man between 50 and 69 years old who received an inactivated influenza vaccine. The chain joins TRBV3-1 to TRBJ2-1; D is perhaps TRBD2 (6 bases). The specimen was PBMCs from blood, collected around 25 months after vaccination. The CDR3 reads CASSQGRGEQFF. CDR3 coding DNA: TGTGCCAGCAGCCAAGGGCGGGGTGAGCAGTTCTTC.